The TCR beta chain described here comes from a study of PD-1 and CTLA-4 blockade in melanoma. The table came from immunoSEQ multiplex PCR; TCRdb's copy has only in-frame clones and leaves some out. This table holds 25,000 to 35,000 clones, approximately 90% found once. This sequence originates from a human donor with melanoma. This specimen was CD8+ T cells from peripheral blood, taken from a patient given anti-PD-1 treatment.

The CDR3 protein is CASSQEWGGTDTQYF. CDR3 bases: TGTGCCAGCAGCCAAGAGTGGGGGGGCACAGATACGCAGTATTTT. V gene TRBV3-1 (or the pseudogene TRBV3-2) combines with J gene TRBJ2-3; possible D gene TRBD2, 6 bases. V was pared by 0 bases and J by 1 base, with 8 bases between. The CDR3 is made up of 15 amino acids. Germline V CDR1 and CDR2: LGHDT, YNNKEL (reference sequence).